The present entry profiles one T cell receptor beta chain with its context. The antigen is unknown. This sample is drawn from a study of siplizumab effects on memory and regulatory T cells. This table comes from immunoSEQ multiplex PCR, and its TCRdb copy is limited to in-frame clones, with some not included. The profile shows about 13,000 clones, about two fifths of them singletons. General study points: Assignment of a naive or memory phenotype failed for roughly 75-95% of the proliferating CD4+ or CD8+ clones.

Kept together in coculture, the mixed lymphocyte reaction cells spent more than five days at 37°C. Sample: CFSE-low (dividing) CD8+ T cells sorted from an allogeneic mixed lymphocyte reaction. The TCR sequence derives from a human donor in good health; the cells came from an allogeneic mixed lymphocyte reaction.

CDR3 nucleotides: TGTGCCAGCAGCGCCCTTTCATCTGATTTCTATAGCAATCAGCCCCAGCATTTT. This translates into CASSALSSDFYSNQPQHF. The genes are TRBV9 and TRBJ1-5; D remains unclear. The ends were cut back, 3 bases at V and 0 bases at J, with 19 bases in the middle. The CDR3 length is 18 residues. Per the germline V gene, CDR1 is SGDLS and CDR2 is YYNGEE.